This is a list of T cell receptor beta chains from one sample in a study of early T cells in non-severe SARS-CoV-2 infection. TCRdb called the 5' RACE reads again in MiXCR, with one record for every CDR3 protein. The table lists 60,000 to 75,000 distinct CDR3 sequences, about an eighth of them singletons, with 5% to 7% in the top ten. The input for sequencing was whole blood, taken at baseline. These receptor sequences come from an adult who was a healthcare worker with PCR-confirmed SARS-CoV-2 infection or an uninfected control (not recorded which). Both conserved end residues are part of each CDR3. The D gene is left open where the match is weak. The size field is filled for only some rows; it gives once, few, many or a size class.

d_gene: .
abundance: few
j_gene: TRBJ2-1
v_gene: TRBV24-1
CDR3aa: CATSDLGANEQFF
CDR3nt: TGTGCCACCAGTGATTTGGGGGCTAATGAGCAGTTCTTC

d_gene: TRBD1
abundance: many
j_gene: TRBJ2-2
v_gene: TRBV18
CDR3aa: CASSVTGDTGELFF
CDR3nt: TGTGCCAGCTCCGTCACAGGGGACACCGGGGAGCTGTTTTTT

d_gene: .
abundance: many
j_gene: TRBJ2-3
v_gene: TRBV6-1
CDR3aa: CASRERARITDTQYF
CDR3nt: TGTGCCAGCAGGGAGCGAGCTAGAATCACAGATACGCAGTATTTT

d_gene: .
abundance: few
j_gene: TRBJ1-1
v_gene: TRBV18
CDR3aa: CASSGGGTEAFF
CDR3nt: TGTGCCAGCTCAGGGGGGGGCACTGAAGCTTTCTTT

d_gene: TRBD1
abundance: many
j_gene: TRBJ2-3
v_gene: TRBV11-2
CDR3aa: CASSWTGSTDTQYF
CDR3nt: TGTGCCAGCAGTTGGACAGGTAGCACAGATACGCAGTATTTT

d_gene: .
abundance: many
j_gene: TRBJ2-7
v_gene: TRBV21-1
CDR3aa: CASSRRDDTYEQYF
CDR3nt: TGTGCCAGCAGCCGTCGGGACGACACCTACGAGCAGTACTTC

d_gene: .
abundance: .
j_gene: TRBJ2-7
v_gene: TRBV2
CDR3aa: CASSPLVYEQYF
CDR3nt: TGTGCCAGCAGCCCCCTTGTCTACGAGCAGTACTTC

d_gene: TRBD1
abundance: few
j_gene: TRBJ1-1
v_gene: TRBV6-5
CDR3aa: CASSLTGGRTEAFF
CDR3nt: TGTGCCAGCAGTCTAACAGGGGGCAGGACTGAAGCTTTCTTT

d_gene: .
abundance: .
j_gene: TRBJ1-1
v_gene: TRBV29-1
CDR3aa: CSVEERGSMAFF
CDR3nt: TGCAGCGTTGAAGAAAGGGGTTCGATGGCTTTCTTT

d_gene: .
abundance: many
j_gene: TRBJ1-6
v_gene: TRBV5-1
CDR3aa: CASSPTAGKSTF
CDR3nt: TGCGCCAGCAGCCCCACCGCAGGCAAATCAACCTTT

d_gene: .
abundance: few
j_gene: TRBJ2-5
v_gene: TRBV2
CDR3aa: CASSWEVETQYF
CDR3nt: TGTGCCAGCAGTTGGGAAGTTGAGACCCAGTACTTC

d_gene: .
abundance: .
j_gene: TRBJ2-1
v_gene: TRBV7-3
CDR3aa: CASSSSRVFNEQFF
CDR3nt: TGTGCCAGCAGCTCCAGTCGGGTCTTCAATGAGCAGTTCTTC

d_gene: TRBD2
abundance: .
j_gene: TRBJ2-7
v_gene: TRBV18
CDR3aa: CASSPERLAGGPIYEQYF
CDR3nt: TGTGCCAGCTCACCCGAACGACTAGCGGGAGGGCCGATCTACGAGCAGTACTTC

d_gene: .
abundance: .
j_gene: TRBJ2-7
v_gene: TRBV4-1
CDR3aa: CASSQAGVWDEQYF
CDR3nt: TGCGCCAGCAGCCAAGCGGGGGTCTGGGACGAGCAGTACTTC

d_gene: TRBD1
abundance: few
j_gene: TRBJ2-5
v_gene: TRBV3-1
CDR3aa: CASSPLQGTGATYF
CDR3nt: TGTGCCAGCAGTCCCCTACAAGGGACAGGGGCAACGTACTTC

d_gene: TRBD1
abundance: many
j_gene: TRBJ2-1
v_gene: TRBV20-1
CDR3aa: CSARDRRTGVYNEQFF
CDR3nt: TGCAGTGCTAGAGATCGGAGGACAGGGGTGTACAATGAGCAGTTCTTC

d_gene: .
abundance: once
j_gene: TRBJ2-5
v_gene: TRBV7-2
CDR3aa: CASSFAGGEETQYF
CDR3nt: TGTGCCAGCAGCTTCGCAGGGGGGGAGGAGACCCAGTACTTC

d_gene: TRBD2
abundance: many
j_gene: TRBJ2-3
v_gene: TRBV7-8
CDR3aa: CASSFGLADTDTQYF
CDR3nt: TGTGCCAGCAGCTTCGGGCTAGCGGACACAGATACGCAGTATTTT

d_gene: .
abundance: .
j_gene: TRBJ2-2
v_gene: TRBV7-9
CDR3aa: CASSLVWGSGELFF
CDR3nt: TGTGCCAGCAGCTTAGTTTGGGGATCCGGGGAGCTGTTTTTT

d_gene: .
abundance: .
j_gene: TRBJ2-5
v_gene: TRBV7-3
CDR3aa: CASSKGHQETQYF
CDR3nt: TGTGCCAGCTCGAAGGGGCACCAAGAGACCCAGTACTTC

d_gene: .
abundance: .
j_gene: TRBJ2-7
v_gene: TRBV19
CDR3aa: CASSDREYVYYEQYF
CDR3nt: TGTGCCAGCTCTGACCGGGAATACGTTTACTACGAGCAGTACTTC

d_gene: .
abundance: .
j_gene: TRBJ2-2
v_gene: TRBV5-6
CDR3aa: CASSLGTLTGELFF
CDR3nt: TGTGCCAGCAGCTTGGGGACCCTCACCGGGGAGCTGTTTTTT

d_gene: TRBD2
abundance: .
j_gene: TRBJ2-1
v_gene: TRBV6-6
CDR3aa: CASRNSGQSYNEQFF
CDR3nt: TGTGCCAGCAGGAATAGCGGGCAATCCTACAATGAGCAGTTCTTC

d_gene: .
abundance: .
j_gene: TRBJ2-2
v_gene: TRBV7-6
CDR3aa: CASSLALGVRTGELFF
CDR3nt: TGTGCCAGCAGCTTAGCTCTCGGCGTTCGGACCGGGGAGCTGTTTTTT

d_gene: TRBD1
abundance: .
j_gene: TRBJ1-1
v_gene: TRBV9
CDR3aa: CASSPGQESLNTEAFF
CDR3nt: TGTGCCAGCAGCCCGGGACAGGAGTCACTGAACACTGAAGCTTTCTTT

d_gene: .
abundance: many
j_gene: TRBJ2-1
v_gene: TRBV4-3
CDR3aa: CASSQWVRQYNEQFF
CDR3nt: TGCGCCAGCAGCCAATGGGTCCGGCAATACAATGAGCAGTTCTTC

d_gene: .
abundance: .
j_gene: TRBJ2-2
v_gene: TRBV29-1
CDR3aa: CSVGENTGELFF
CDR3nt: TGCAGCGTGGGCGAGAACACCGGGGAGCTGTTTTTT

d_gene: TRBD1
abundance: many
j_gene: TRBJ2-1
v_gene: TRBV3-1
CDR3aa: CASSQAPGPGQGLNEQFF
CDR3nt: TGTGCCAGCAGCCAAGCGCCTGGTCCGGGACAGGGGTTGAATGAGCAGTTCTTC

d_gene: TRBD2
abundance: .
j_gene: TRBJ2-5
v_gene: TRBV29-1
CDR3aa: CSVPSAGGRLETQYF
CDR3nt: TGCAGCGTTCCCTCAGCGGGGGGTAGATTAGAGACCCAGTACTTC

d_gene: .
abundance: many
j_gene: TRBJ2-7
v_gene: TRBV6-6
CDR3aa: CASSSALTGFYEQYF
CDR3nt: TGTGCCAGCAGTTCAGCCCTAACAGGGTTCTACGAGCAGTACTTC

d_gene: TRBD1
abundance: few
j_gene: TRBJ2-3
v_gene: TRBV12-3/TRBV12-4
CDR3aa: CASRRDRRSTDTQYF
CDR3nt: TGTGCCAGCAGACGGGACAGGCGGAGCACAGATACGCAGTATTTT

d_gene: TRBD2
abundance: .
j_gene: TRBJ2-1
v_gene: TRBV20-1
CDR3aa: CGVKRGLAGPDLPEQFF
CDR3nt: TGCGGTGTGAAACGGGGACTAGCGGGCCCAGATCTTCCTGAGCAGTTCTTC

d_gene: .
abundance: .
j_gene: TRBJ1-6
v_gene: TRBV5-1
CDR3aa: CASRDATRRDSPLHF
CDR3nt: TGCGCCAGCCGGGATGCAACTAGGCGGGATTCACCCCTCCACTTT

d_gene: TRBD1
abundance: .
j_gene: TRBJ2-7
v_gene: TRBV29-1
CDR3aa: CSGTSTGETYEQYF
CDR3nt: TGCAGCGGCACCTCGACAGGGGAGACCTACGAGCAGTACTTC

d_gene: .
abundance: few
j_gene: TRBJ2-5
v_gene: TRBV4-1
CDR3aa: CASSFGTLQETQYF
CDR3nt: TGCGCCAGCAGCTTCGGGACATTACAAGAGACCCAGTACTTC

d_gene: TRBD2
abundance: few
j_gene: TRBJ2-7
v_gene: TRBV10-3
CDR3aa: CAISKTGTSYEQYF
CDR3nt: TGTGCCATCAGCAAAACCGGGACTAGTTACGAGCAGTACTTC

d_gene: .
abundance: few
j_gene: TRBJ1-2
v_gene: TRBV29-1
CDR3aa: CSVEDLDSGRFPRGGYTF
CDR3nt: TGCAGCGTTGAAGATCTTGACAGTGGGCGATTCCCTAGGGGTGGCTACACCTTC

d_gene: TRBD1
abundance: .
j_gene: TRBJ1-3
v_gene: TRBV6-6
CDR3aa: CASSYSTTGAGNTIYF
CDR3nt: TGTGCCAGCAGTTACTCGACAACAGGGGCTGGAAACACCATATATTTT

d_gene: .
abundance: many
j_gene: TRBJ2-7
v_gene: TRBV18
CDR3aa: CASSPGREPHEQYF
CDR3nt: TGTGCCAGCTCACCAGGGCGGGAACCTCACGAGCAGTACTTC

d_gene: TRBD2
abundance: .
j_gene: TRBJ2-2
v_gene: TRBV7-2
CDR3aa: CASSLASGANTGELFF
CDR3nt: TGTGCCAGCAGCTTAGCTAGCGGGGCGAACACCGGGGAGCTGTTTTTT

d_gene: TRBD2
abundance: few
j_gene: TRBJ2-3
v_gene: TRBV5-1
CDR3aa: CASSMGLAGGLASTDTQYF
CDR3nt: TGCGCCAGCAGCATGGGACTAGCGGGGGGCCTCGCTAGCACAGATACGCAGTATTTT

d_gene: TRBD2
abundance: .
j_gene: TRBJ2-3
v_gene: TRBV6-2/TRBV6-3
CDR3aa: CASTYGEGASTDTQYF
CDR3nt: TGTGCCAGCACCTACGGGGAGGGAGCCAGCACAGATACGCAGTATTTT

d_gene: TRBD1
abundance: .
j_gene: TRBJ1-2
v_gene: TRBV10-3
CDR3aa: CAISAGRGHYGYTF
CDR3nt: TGTGCCATCAGTGCTGGCAGGGGGCACTATGGCTACACCTTC

d_gene: .
abundance: many
j_gene: TRBJ2-5
v_gene: TRBV6-5
CDR3aa: CASSSPRSDQETQYF
CDR3nt: TGTGCCAGCAGTTCCCCTCGGTCGGACCAAGAGACCCAGTACTTC

d_gene: .
abundance: .
j_gene: TRBJ2-5
v_gene: TRBV7-9
CDR3aa: CASELWYQETQYF
CDR3nt: TGTGCCAGCGAGCTTTGGTACCAAGAGACCCAGTACTTC

d_gene: TRBD2
abundance: once
j_gene: TRBJ2-7
v_gene: TRBV6-6
CDR3aa: CASRDTSGSFYEQYF
CDR3nt: TGTGCCAGCAGGGATACTAGCGGGAGTTTCTACGAGCAGTACTTC

d_gene: TRBD1
abundance: many
j_gene: TRBJ1-2
v_gene: TRBV30
CDR3aa: CAFRDRGDPFGYTF
CDR3nt: TGTGCCTTCCGGGACAGGGGGGACCCTTTCGGCTACACCTTC

d_gene: .
abundance: few
j_gene: TRBJ2-2
v_gene: TRBV5-4
CDR3aa: CASSRGWGNTGELFF
CDR3nt: TGTGCCAGCAGCCGGGGGTGGGGAAACACCGGGGAGCTGTTTTTT

d_gene: .
abundance: many
j_gene: TRBJ1-6
v_gene: TRBV6-1
CDR3aa: CASSEGTDNSPLHF
CDR3nt: TGTGCCAGCAGTGAAGGGACGGACAATTCACCCCTCCACTTT